The entry below describes one T cell receptor beta chain. Its antigen is undetermined. CDR3 length: 13 residues. Per the germline V gene, CDR1 is MNHEY and CDR2 is SVGEGT. Trimming removed 4 bases at V and 0 bases at J, with 6 bases between. The data were taken from a study of spatial heterogeneity in lung cancer. A distinct unique molecular identifier was carried by each TCR cDNA molecule. TCRdb redid the calling of the 5' RACE reads with MiXCR, one entry per CDR3 protein. The table records under 7,500 distinct CDR3 sequences, 11% to 15% of them present only once. General observations from the study: The number of expanded tumor alpha and beta chains correlated with mutation number.

As for time point: sample taken at primary tumor resection. Patients with untreated early-stage non-small cell lung cancer, numbering roughly 69, were the donors. The study sequenced unsorted whole RNA from tumor, nontumor lung or frozen PBMC. The source material was lung tumor tissue, sampled at surgery. The rearrangement links TRBV6-2 or TRBV6-3 to TRBJ1-1; D remains ambiguous. This clonotype was sampled from a female donor with early-stage non-small cell lung cancer. CDR3 sequence (DNA): TGTGCCAGCAGTTGGGTCATGAACACTGAAGCTTTCTTT. It translates to CASSWVMNTEAFF.